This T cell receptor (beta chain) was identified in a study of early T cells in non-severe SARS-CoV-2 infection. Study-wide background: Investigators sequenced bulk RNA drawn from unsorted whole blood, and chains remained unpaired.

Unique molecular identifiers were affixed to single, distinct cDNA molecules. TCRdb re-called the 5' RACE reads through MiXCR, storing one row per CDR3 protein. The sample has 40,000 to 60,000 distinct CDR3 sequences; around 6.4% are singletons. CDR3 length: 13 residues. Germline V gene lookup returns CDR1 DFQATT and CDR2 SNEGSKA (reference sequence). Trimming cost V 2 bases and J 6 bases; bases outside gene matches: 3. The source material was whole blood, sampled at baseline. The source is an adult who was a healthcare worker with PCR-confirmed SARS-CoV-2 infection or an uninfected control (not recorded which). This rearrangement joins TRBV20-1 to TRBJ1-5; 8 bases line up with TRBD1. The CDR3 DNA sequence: TGCAGTGCTAGACGACAGGGGATTCAGCCCCAGCATTTT. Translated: CSARRQGIQPQHF.